This TCR beta chain was captured in a study of blood T cell repertoires in COVID-19. Whole-study context: Sources were T cells, B-cell-depleted T cells, or PBMCs; the material itself was cDNA or gDNA.

In the study's own analysis: Estimated nucleated cell counts came from reference gene primer amplification. Only in-frame clones appear in the TCRdb table, and some are missing; sequencing was by immunoSEQ multiplex PCR. Clone size and V and J calls were adopted from that table, with D and trimming inferred from the DNA. Among around 56,000 clones listed, about 86% were seen once. This sequence originates from a woman older than 75 with active or convalescent COVID-19. Sequencing used peripheral blood.

The CDR3 region has the DNA TGTGCCAGCAGCTTAGCCAGGGAATACCGCTACACCTTC. The encoded protein is CASSLAREYRYTF. The rearrangement joins TRBV7-9 to TRBJ1-2; D is possibly TRBD1 (5 bases). Germline lookup yields CDR1 SEHNR and CDR2 FQNEAQ (reference sequence). V lost 0 bases, J lost 9 bases, and 11 bases lay in between. This CDR3 spans 13 amino acids.